This T cell receptor beta chain was sequenced for a study of T cells in Graves' hyperthyroidism and ophthalmopathy. The V gene end was trimmed by 1 base and the J gene end by 6 bases; junction bases not matched to a gene: 2. The CDR3 consists of 14 residues. CDR1 and CDR2 (germline): SGHNT, YYREEE (reference sequence). The investigators amplified TCR beta CDR3 regions from RNA transcripts. RT-PCR in the first round (using the HTBI primer set) targeted the TCR CDR3. TCRdb fed the multiplex PCR reads into MiXCR, producing one record per CDR3 protein. The sample holds around 720,000 distinct CDR3 sequences, about 35% seen once.

J is TRBJ2-2 and V is TRBV5-4; 8 bases align to TRBD1. This TCR was sampled from a woman in her 40s with Graves' hyperthyroidism. The sequenced material came from blood. The CDR3 DNA sequence: TGTGCCAGCAGCTTGCAGGGGGCCTCCGGGGAGCTGTTTTTT. This encodes CASSLQGASGELFF.